One sample yielded the 30 T cell receptor beta chains listed below, sequenced in a study of blood T cell repertoires in COVID-19. TCRdb keeps only in-frame clones here, not all; method: immunoSEQ multiplex PCR. The profile shows some 320,000 clones, about 87% of them singletons. The sequenced sample consisted of peripheral blood. The receptors shown here come from a woman aged 45-59 years who had recovered from COVID-19.

The J gene is TRBJ2-2, the V gene TRBV7-2; no definite D call. V gave up 5 bases and J gave up 2 bases, with 3 bases separating them. This CDR3 comprises 12 residues. Germline V gives CDR1 SGHTA, CDR2 FQGNSA. The CDR3, as DNA: TGTGCCAGCAGCATAAACACCGGGGAGCTGTTTTTT. It translates to CASSINTGELFF.

V and J are TRBV2 and TRBJ2-4, with 8 bases lining up with TRBD1. Looked up from germline, CDR1 is SNHLY and CDR2 is FYNNEI. This CDR3 contains 11 residues. The V segment lost 6 bases and the J segment 13 bases; nucleotides outside the gene matches: 5. CDR3 nucleotides: TGTGCCAGCAGCGCAGGGGGCGTCCAGTACTTC. Translation gives CASSAGGVQYF.

The chain employs TRBV7-2 and TRBJ2-1; 9 nucleotides match TRBD2. CDR3 size: 15 residues. V trimming: 7 bases; J trimming: 5 bases; junction bases outside the gene matches: 9. In germline, CDR1 is SGHTA, CDR2 FQGNSA. CDR3 in amino acids: CASKSWASGDNEQFF. CDR3 nucleotides: TGTGCCAGCAAATCGTGGGCTAGCGGGGACAATGAGCAGTTCTTC. Combining the CDR3 with reference TRBV7-2 and TRBJ2-1 gives the whole variable domain GAGVSQSPSNKVTEKGKDVELRCDPISGHTALYWYRQSLGQGLEFLIYFQGNSAPDKSGLPSDRFSAERTGGSVSTLTIQRTQQEDSAVYLCASKSWASGDNEQFFGPGTRLTVL.

In this sample, this clone turned up many times. Other DNA sequences in this sample translate to the same CDR3. The chain combines TRBV6-6 with TRBJ2-3; weak D call: TRBD1 (5 bases). Trimming removed 3 bases at V and 2 bases at J, with 9 bases between. The CDR3 is 14 residues long. Germline V gene sequence: CDR1 MNHNY, CDR2 SVGAGI (reference sequence). The CDR3 region is CASSYQGHTDTQYF. The CDR3 DNA follows: TGTGCCAGCAGTTATCAGGGCCACACAGATACGCAGTATTTT.

The J gene is TRBJ2-1, the V gene TRBV18, with 13 positions matching TRBD2. The junction had 9 bases not matched to a gene; V was cut back by 6 bases and J by 10 bases. This CDR3 spans 15 amino acids. From germline, CDR1 is KGHSH and CDR2 LQKENI. In DNA, the CDR3 is TGTGCCAGCTCGCCTACTAGCGGGGGGGCGGTCGAGCAGTTCTTC. It specifies CASSPTSGGAVEQFF.

CDR3 sequence: CASSPLRGVPDTQYF. DNA for the CDR3: TGTGCCAGCTCACCACTCCGGGGGGTCCCGGATACGCAGTATTTT. V usage is TRBV18 and J usage is TRBJ2-3, with TRBD2 identical over 7 bases. V shed 1 base, J shed 6 bases, and the junction held 7 bases outside the gene matches. Germline assignment: CDR1 KGHSH and CDR2 LQKENI. The CDR3 loop spans 15 amino acids.

CDR3 sequence (DNA): TGCGCCAGCAGCAATAACGGGGGTTCGATCTACGAGCAGTACTTC. Protein sequence: CASSNNGGSIYEQYF. The chain uses TRBV5-1 and TRBJ2-7; weak D call: TRBD2 (6 bases). V was cut by 4 bases and J by 3 bases, with 17 bases left in between. The CDR3 has 15 amino acids. CDR1 is SGHRS and CDR2 is YFSETQ in the germline V gene. Looking up the rest from reference TRBV5-1 and TRBJ2-7 gives the full variable domain: KAGVTQTPRYLIKTRGQQVTLSCSPISGHRSVSWYQQTPGQGLQFLFEYFSETQRNKGNFPGRFSGRQFSNSRSEMNVSTLELGDSALYLCASSNNGGSIYEQYFGPGTRLTVT.

The J gene is TRBJ2-5, the V gene TRBV9; 10 bases fit TRBD2. CDR1 is SGDLS and CDR2 is YYNGEE in the germline V gene. The J segment lost 2 bases and the V segment lost 4 bases, leaving 8 bases of the junction unmatched. The CDR3 is 16 amino acids. CDR3 protein: CASSSRLAGLQETQYF. In DNA, the CDR3 is TGTGCCAGCAGCTCACGACTAGCGGGTTTGCAAGAGACCCAGTACTTC.

The rearrangement joins TRBV5-5 to TRBJ1-1; weak D call: TRBD1 (6 bases). V lost 4 bases to trimming and J lost 3 bases, with 10 bases between them. Germline CDR1 and CDR2: SGHKS and YYEKEE (reference sequence). The CDR3 runs 13 residues. CDR3: CASSLDSYTEAFF. As DNA, the CDR3 is TGTGCCAGCAGCCTGGACAGTTACACTGAAGCTTTCTTT.

The chain recombines TRBV10-2 with TRBJ1-1, with D possibly matching TRBD1 (5 bases). CDR3 length equals 16 residues. In germline, CDR1 is WSHSY, CDR2 SAAADI. V shed 0 bases and J shed 0 bases, with 11 bases lying between them. CDR3 region: CASSESPGYMNTEAFF. The CDR3 bases are TGCGCCAGCAGTGAGTCTCCAGGGTACATGAACACTGAAGCTTTCTTT.

CDR3 bases: TGTGCCTGGAGTGTCAGGGGGGCCTACGAGCAGTACTTC. This sequence encodes CAWSVRGAYEQYF. The genes are TRBV30 and TRBJ2-7; TRBD1 is a possible D gene (7 bases). CDR1 is GTSNPN and CDR2 is SVGIG in the germline V gene (reference sequence). Trimming shortened V by 0 bases and J by 2 bases, and 8 bases separated the two germline ends. There are 13 residues in the CDR3.

The rearrangement links TRBV6-5 to TRBJ2-1; maybe TRBD2 (6 bases). V lost 0 bases to trimming and J lost 3 bases, with 12 bases between them. The CDR3 loop spans 16 amino acids. Germline assignment: CDR1 MNHEY and CDR2 SVGAGI. CDR3 region: CASSYSGTGVYNEQFF. In nucleotides, the CDR3 is TGTGCCAGCAGTTACTCGGGGACGGGGGTCTACAATGAGCAGTTCTTC.

This chain links TRBV24-1 with TRBJ2-1; TRBD1 matches at 7 bases. The CDR3 covers 14 residues. The ends lost 6 bases at V and 8 bases at J; junction bases unmatched: 9. Germline assignment: CDR1 KGHDR and CDR2 SFDVKD. The CDR3 is CATSRGQLTDEQFF. The DNA of the CDR3 is TGTGCCACCAGTAGGGGACAGCTCACTGATGAGCAGTTCTTC.

The count of this clone is one. The rearrangement joins TRBV6-9 to TRBJ2-7; D might be TRBD1 (6 bases). Germline V lookup: CDR1 MNHGY, CDR2 SVAAGI. V lost 0 bases and J 8 bases, leaving 14 bases between the germline ends. CDR3 length: 14 residues. The CDR3 coding sequence is TGTGCCAGCAGTTATTCGATGGGACACGCGAAGCAGTACTTC. Encoded protein: CASSYSMGHAKQYF.

This sequence joins TRBV5-5 and TRBJ2-1; 11 bases are shared with TRBD1. Losses at the gene ends were 4 bases for V and 8 bases for J; bases not matched to a gene: 8. CDR3 size: 15 residues. The germline gives CDR1 SGHKS, CDR2 YYEKEE (reference sequence). CDR3 amino acids: CASSPWTGGSDEQFF. The CDR3 DNA follows: TGTGCCAGCAGCCCCTGGACAGGGGGCTCGGATGAGCAGTTCTTC.

The chain employs TRBV5-1 and TRBJ1-2, with TRBD1 matching 7 bases. Germline CDR1 reads SGHRS; CDR2 reads YFSETQ. CDR3 length equals 15 residues. With V trimmed by 0 bases and J by 2 bases, 4 bases remained unmatched. The CDR3: CASSLVGDRNYGYTF. For the CDR3, the DNA is TGCGCCAGCAGCTTGGTGGGGGACAGAAACTATGGCTACACCTTC.

The chain couples TRBV20-1 to TRBJ1-5; D might be TRBD1 (5 bases). Per the germline V gene, CDR1 is DFQATT and CDR2 is SNEGSKA (reference sequence). V lost 4 bases to trimming and J lost 13 bases, with 11 bases between them. This CDR3 has 10 residues. Here the CDR3 DNA reads TGCAGTGCTATGCGGGACCGACAGCATTTT. It codes for CSAMRDRQHF.

The chain is built from TRBV7-2 and TRBJ2-4, with TRBD1 matching over 9 bases. Germline CDR1 and CDR2: SGHTA and FQGNSA. The CDR3 loop spans 15 amino acids. V lost 0 bases to trimming and J lost 6 bases; unmatched junction nucleotides: 3. The CDR3 reads CASSLAGQGLNIQYF. In DNA form, the CDR3 reads TGTGCCAGCAGCTTAGCGGGACAGGGCCTAAACATTCAGTACTTC. The full variable domain, in which reference TRBV7-2 and TRBJ2-4 provide the parts outside the CDR3, is GAGVSQSPSNKVTEKGKDVELRCDPISGHTALYWYRQSLGQGLEFLIYFQGNSAPDKSGLPSDRFSAERTGGSVSTLTIQRTQQEDSAVYLCASSLAGQGLNIQYFGAGTRLSVL.

This rearrangement joins TRBV19 to TRBJ1-3; D call uncertain. The CDR3 contains 13 residues. Per the germline V gene, CDR1 is LNHDA and CDR2 is SQIVND (reference sequence). Trimming shortened V by 5 bases and J by 2 bases, and 7 bases separated the two germline ends. CDR3 in amino acids: CASSLRAGNTIYF. The CDR3 DNA reads as TGTGCCAGTAGTCTGCGAGCTGGAAACACCATATATTTT.

The chain uses TRBV20-1 and TRBJ1-2; tentative D call: TRBD1 (5 bases). V was shortened by 5 bases and J by 6 bases, with 10 bases between the two germline ends. Germline V gives CDR1 DFQATT, CDR2 SNEGSKA (reference sequence). CDR3 length: 11 amino acids. CDR3 amino acids: CSAQGLDGYTF. The DNA for the CDR3 is TGCAGTGCTCAGGGTTTGGATGGCTACACCTTC.

The chain couples TRBV5-6 to TRBJ2-7; TRBD1 aligns across 9 bases. This CDR3 has 15 amino acids. V was pared by 3 bases and J by 4 bases, with 8 bases of the junction left unmatched. Germline V CDR1 and CDR2: SGHDT, YYEEEE. The CDR3 here is CASSSTGGVRYEQYF. The CDR3 DNA reads TGTGCCAGCAGCTCGACAGGGGGAGTTCGGTACGAGCAGTACTTC.

V and J are TRBV7-2 and TRBJ1-2, with TRBD1 identical over 7 bases. CDR3 length equals 13 residues. CDR1 and CDR2 (germline): SGHTA, FQGNSA. The V and J ends lost 5 bases and 10 bases, in that order; junction bases with no gene match: 10. The CDR3 DNA sequence: TGTGCCAGCAGCCCGGGGACAGTTGGGGTCTACACCTTC. It encodes CASSPGTVGVYTF.

The V and J genes are TRBV5-4 and TRBJ2-3; TRBD2 matches at 12 bases. Germline values: CDR1 SGHNT, CDR2 YYREEE (reference sequence). J gave up 6 bases and V 0 bases, and 5 bases lay outside the gene matches. The CDR3 length is 16 residues. The CDR3 loop is CASSLGLAGDVDTQYF. CDR3 DNA sequence: TGTGCCAGCAGCTTGGGACTAGCGGGAGACGTGGATACGCAGTATTTT.

The chain is built from TRBV28 and TRBJ2-7; no firm D call. The CDR3 runs to 15 residues. V gave up 5 bases and J gave up 3 bases, with 17 bases separating them. CDR1 and CDR2 (germline): MDHEN, SYDVKM. The CDR3 nucleotides are TGTGCCAGCAGTCCCAACTCCCGCCGCCTCTACGAGCAGTACTTC. Translated: CASSPNSRRLYEQYF.

The chain links TRBV10-3 to TRBJ1-1; 8 bases are shared with TRBD1. Germline CDR1 reads ENHRY; CDR2 reads SYGVKD. Trimming at V came to 0 bases and at J to 5 bases, leaving 2 bases not matched to a gene. The CDR3 runs 14 residues. The CDR3 spells CAISESQGGTEAFF. For the CDR3, the DNA is TGTGCCATCAGTGAGTCACAGGGGGGGACTGAAGCTTTCTTT.

There are many counts of this clone. The genes are TRBV4-1 and TRBJ1-1, with unresolved D. Germline CDR1 MGHRA, CDR2 YSYEKL. V was trimmed by 1 base and J by 4 bases, leaving 22 bases between them. The CDR3 is made up of 18 amino acids. For the CDR3, the DNA is TGCGCCAGCAGCCAAGGAATTTTTATCAAGAGCAGACTCACTGAAGCTTTCTTT. As protein: CASSQGIFIKSRLTEAFF.

This clone came up a few times. The CDR3 region is CASSLGLAGGFQETQYF. The CDR3 DNA is TGCGCCAGCAGCTTGGGTCTAGCGGGGGGATTCCAAGAGACCCAGTACTTC. The chain uses TRBV5-1 and TRBJ2-5, with 11 nucleotides matching TRBD2. The ends lost 0 bases at V and 1 base at J; junction bases unmatched: 5. Looked up from germline, CDR1 is SGHRS and CDR2 is YFSETQ. CDR3 length: 17 residues.

The chain joins TRBV30 to TRBJ2-2; 8 nucleotides match TRBD1. Germline CDR1 reads GTSNPN; CDR2 reads SVGIG (reference sequence). Trimming cost V 5 bases and J 3 bases; bases outside gene matches: 20. This CDR3 region has 19 residues. CDR3 loop: CAWSSYRGATLSDTGELFF. The CDR3, as DNA: TGTGCCTGGTCCTCCTACAGGGGGGCTACCCTTAGTGACACCGGGGAGCTGTTTTTT.

This clone was recorded once. The rearrangement uses TRBV7-6 and TRBJ2-7; 8 bases line up with TRBD2. V was pared by 0 bases and J by 4 bases, with 8 bases of the junction left unmatched. Germline V gene sequence: CDR1 SGHVS, CDR2 FNYEAQ. This CDR3 has 16 residues. The CDR3 DNA sequence: TGTGCCAGCAGCTTAGCGCCGGGCAGCGGGGGTTACGAGCAGTACTTC. Protein product: CASSLAPGSGGYEQYF. Full variable domain (rest looked up from reference TRBV7-6 and TRBJ2-7): GAGVSQSPRYKVTKRGQDVALRCDPISGHVSLYWYRQALGQGPEFLTYFNYEAQQDKSGLPNDRFSAERPEGSISTLTIQRTEQRDSAMYRCASSLAPGSGGYEQYFGPGTRLTVT.

V usage is TRBV5-6 and J usage is TRBJ2-5, with D perhaps TRBD1 (6 bases). Germline CDR1 reads SGHDT; CDR2 reads YYEEEE. The CDR3 totals 14 residues. V lost 0 bases and J 4 bases, leaving 10 bases between the germline ends. DNA of the CDR3: TGTGCCAGCAGCTTGGCAGGGGCTCCAGAGACCCAGTACTTC. This sequence encodes CASSLAGAPETQYF.